A selection of T cell receptor beta chains follows, all from one sample in a study of cytomegalovirus exposure and HLA in healthy donors. Clones were read by immunoSEQ multiplex PCR, and TCRdb kept only the in-frame ones, dropping some. The sample comprises around 150,000 clones, about 61% of which are singletons, and 2.4% rests with the top ten. The sequenced sample was PBMCs. Source of these receptors: a woman aged 40-49 years in good health and CMV-seronegative. CDR3s include the opening cysteine and the closing phenylalanine or tryptophan. A D gene is named only where the DNA matches it firmly. Expanded clones get a size class; other rows say once, few or many, or leave the size out.

clone_size	d_call	v_call	j_call	cdr3_aa	cdr3_nt
-	-	TRBV4-1	TRBJ1-4	CASSQDHRPNEKLFF	TGCGCCAGCAGCCAAGATCACAGGCCGAATGAAAAACTGTTTTTT
-	TRBD2	TRBV6-5	TRBJ2-5	CASSSLAGGPIETQYF	TGTGCCAGCAGTTCCTTAGCGGGGGGGCCCATAGAGACCCAGTACTTC
-	TRBD1	TRBV7-6	TRBJ2-5	CASSLEQGALGETQYF	TGTGCCAGCAGCTTAGAGCAGGGGGCGCTGGGGGAGACCCAGTACTTC
-	TRBD2	TRBV7-6	TRBJ2-1	CASTGAGTSGGWRDNEQFF	TGTGCCAGCACCGGAGCCGGGACTAGCGGGGGATGGCGAGACAATGAGCAGTTCTTC
-	-	TRBV28	TRBJ1-2	CASSLSRGSGGYTF	TGTGCCAGCAGTTTAAGTAGGGGTTCAGGCGGCTACACCTTC
-	TRBD1	TRBV7-8	TRBJ1-1	CASSTAGQGLNTEAFF	TGTGCCAGCAGCACGGCCGGACAGGGTTTGAACACTGAAGCTTTCTTT
-	-	TRBV28	TRBJ2-5	CASSPSSQTQYF	TGTGCCAGCAGTCCCTCTTCTCAGACCCAGTACTTC
-	-	TRBV19	TRBJ2-1	CASSIEGALLQFF	TGTGCCAGTAGTATAGAGGGGGCTTTACTCCAGTTCTTC
-	TRBD1	TRBV29-1	TRBJ2-2	CSVEGFRDRGRTGELFF	TGCAGCGTTGAAGGGTTCCGGGACAGGGGTAGGACCGGGGAGCTGTTTTTT
-	TRBD1	TRBV28	TRBJ1-3	CATDPYKPTGDKDTIYF	TGTGCCACCGATCCTTATAAGCCGACAGGGGATAAGGACACCATATATTTT
-	-	TRBV5-5	TRBJ1-3	CASSLSGSGNTIYF	TGTGCCAGCAGCTTGTCAGGGTCTGGAAACACCATATATTTT
-	TRBD1	TRBV7-9	TRBJ1-1	CASINAYRGTEAFF	TGTGCCAGCATCAATGCCTACAGGGGGACTGAAGCTTTCTTT
-	-	TRBV19	TRBJ1-6	CASSPPGTFNSPLHF	TGTGCCAGTAGTCCCCCCGGGACTTTCAATTCACCCCTCCACTTT
few	-	TRBV14	TRBJ2-7	CASSPRGNYEQYF	TGTGCCAGCAGCCCACGGGGTAACTACGAGCAGTACTTC
-	-	TRBV30	TRBJ1-5	CAWSRDINQPQHF	TGTGCCTGGAGCCGGGACATCAATCAGCCCCAGCATTTT
-	-	TRBV4-3	TRBJ1-4	CASSLEMGRPNEKLFF	TGCGCCAGCAGCTTGGAAATGGGGCGTCCAAATGAAAAACTGTTTTTT
few	TRBD1	TRBV28	TRBJ1-2	CASSLGTAPYGYTF	TGTGCCAGCAGTTTGGGGACAGCCCCATATGGCTACACCTTC
few	-	TRBV7-2	TRBJ2-5	CASSLVETQYF	TGTGCCAGCAGCTTAGTAGAGACTCAGTACTTC
-	-	TRBV6-1	TRBJ1-4	CASSETGRGGEKLFF	TGTGCCAGCAGTGAAACCGGCAGGGGAGGGGAAAAACTGTTTTTT
-	-	TRBV7-2	TRBJ2-5	CASSSSVQETQYF	TGTGCCAGCAGCTCGTCGGTACAAGAGACCCAGTACTTC
-	-	TRBV4-1	TRBJ1-4	CASSRSRDSEKLFF	TGCGCCAGCAGCCGATCGAGGGACTCTGAAAAACTGTTTTTT
-	-	TRBV9	TRBJ1-6	CASSVAPLGSGEWGSPLHF	TGTGCCAGCAGCGTAGCTCCCCTAGGGTCGGGAGAATGGGGGTCACCCCTCCACTTT
many	-	TRBV4-3	TRBJ1-1	CASSQETRLVTEAFF	TGCGCCAGCAGCCAAGAGACCAGGTTGGTCACTGAAGCTTTCTTT
-	TRBD1	TRBV6-5	TRBJ2-7	CASSFDGTENYEQYF	TGTGCCAGCAGTTTTGACGGGACAGAAAACTACGAGCAGTACTTC
few	-	TRBV4-3	TRBJ2-6	CASSQGHSSGANVLTF	TGCGCCAGCAGCCAAGGACATAGCTCTGGGGCCAACGTCCTGACTTTC
-	TRBD1	TRBV27	TRBJ2-7	CASSRDRGYEQYF	TGTGCCAGCAGTCGGGACAGGGGGTACGAGCAGTACTTC
few	-	TRBV7-9	TRBJ1-2	CASTPGRVAGYYGYTF	TGTGCCAGCACCCCTGGAAGGGTCGCGGGGTACTATGGCTACACCTTC
-	-	TRBV19	TRBJ1-4	CASSSPGDEKLFF	TGTGCCAGTAGTTCACCAGGGGACGAAAAACTGTTTTTT
-	TRBD1	TRBV15	TRBJ1-6	CATSRRDSANSPLHF	TGTGCCACCAGCAGAAGGGACAGTGCGAATTCACCCCTCCACTTT
-	TRBD2	TRBV9	TRBJ2-5	CASSRSGGGETQYF	TGTGCCAGCAGCCGAAGCGGGGGCGGGGAGACCCAGTACTTC
-	-	TRBV6-1	TRBJ1-6	CASSISHPLLHF	TGTGCCAGCAGTATTAGTCACCCCTTACTCCACTTT
-	-	TRBV7-3	TRBJ2-6	CASSLTQGSGANVLTF	TGTGCCAGCAGCTTAACGCAGGGCTCTGGGGCCAACGTCCTGACTTTC
few	-	TRBV19	TRBJ2-7	CASKGLGSYEQYF	TGTGCCAGTAAAGGTCTCGGGAGCTACGAGCAGTACTTC
-	TRBD1	TRBV6-1	TRBJ2-7	CAGGQGFYEQYF	TGTGCCGGTGGACAGGGGTTCTACGAGCAGTACTTC
-	TRBD1	TRBV28	TRBJ1-5	CASSSPGQGNQPQHF	TGTGCCAGCAGTTCGCCGGGACAGGGTAATCAGCCCCAGCATTTT
-	TRBD1	TRBV28	TRBJ1-2	CASSRQGNYGYTF	TGTGCCAGCAGTAGACAGGGTAACTATGGCTACACCTTC
-	TRBD1	TRBV5-4	TRBJ2-3	CASSWRTGGYTDTQYF	TGTGCCAGCAGCTGGCGGACAGGGGGCTACACAGATACGCAGTATTTT
-	-	TRBV9	TRBJ1-1	CASSLRSFNTEAFF	TGTGCCAGCAGCCTACGGTCATTTAACACTGAAGCTTTCTTT
-	-	TRBV4-1	TRBJ2-1	CASSLGLSGGWEQFF	TGCGCCAGCAGCCTAGGACTTAGTGGGGGGTGGGAGCAGTTCTTC
once	-	TRBV28	TRBJ1-4	CASSLSTGGEKLFF	TGTGCCAGCAGTTTATCAACGGGGGGTGAAAAACTGTTTTTT
-	TRBD1	TRBV5-6	TRBJ2-7	CASSIRPDRLHF	TGTGCCAGCAGCATAAGGCCGGACAGGTTACACTTC
-	-	TRBV7-9	TRBJ2-3	CASSSESRVTQYF	TGTGCCAGCAGCTCCGAGAGCAGGGTTACGCAGTATTTT
-	-	TRBV18	TRBJ1-3	CASSPSTQGSSGNTIYF	TGTGCCAGCTCACCAAGTACCCAGGGTAGCTCTGGAAACACCATATATTTT
few	-	TRBV6-5	TRBJ2-2	CASGGRTGELFF	TGTGCCAGCGGAGGGCGGACCGGGGAGCTGTTTTTT
-	-	TRBV19	TRBJ1-1	CASSIRGNTEAFF	TGTGCCAGTAGTATACGGGGAAACACTGAAGCTTTCTTT
-	TRBD1	TRBV2	TRBJ1-2	CASSDRVGGYTF	TGTGCCAGCAGCGACAGGGTTGGTGGCTACACCTTC
-	-	TRBV30	TRBJ1-1	CAWRGGPEAFF	TGTGCCTGGAGGGGGGGACCTGAAGCTTTCTTT
-	-	TRBV5-4	TRBJ2-1	CASSLGGPPDNEQFF	TGTGCCAGCAGCTTGGGTGGGCCCCCTGACAATGAGCAGTTCTTC
once	-	TRBV7-8	TRBJ1-5	CASSLGGGVGNQPQHF	TGTGCCAGCAGCTTAGGGGGGGGTGTCGGCAATCAGCCCCAGCATTTT
-	TRBD1	TRBV7-2	TRBJ2-7	CASSSTDRGVYEQYF	TGTGCCAGCAGCTCGACGGACAGGGGGGTCTACGAGCAGTACTTC
-	-	TRBV6-5	TRBJ2-7	CASMAVSYEQYF	TGTGCCAGCATGGCAGTCTCCTACGAGCAGTACTTC
few	-	TRBV6-1	TRBJ1-6	CASKRTGFDSPLHF	TGTGCCAGCAAACGGACGGGATTTGATTCACCCCTCCACTTT
few	-	TRBV19	TRBJ1-6	CASSPGWRGRRGNSPLHF	TGTGCCAGTAGTCCGGGGTGGCGGGGCCGGCGGGGTAATTCACCCCTCCACTTT
-	-	TRBV5-5	TRBJ2-7	CASSGRTENEQYF	TGTGCCAGCAGCGGAAGGACAGAAAACGAGCAGTACTTC